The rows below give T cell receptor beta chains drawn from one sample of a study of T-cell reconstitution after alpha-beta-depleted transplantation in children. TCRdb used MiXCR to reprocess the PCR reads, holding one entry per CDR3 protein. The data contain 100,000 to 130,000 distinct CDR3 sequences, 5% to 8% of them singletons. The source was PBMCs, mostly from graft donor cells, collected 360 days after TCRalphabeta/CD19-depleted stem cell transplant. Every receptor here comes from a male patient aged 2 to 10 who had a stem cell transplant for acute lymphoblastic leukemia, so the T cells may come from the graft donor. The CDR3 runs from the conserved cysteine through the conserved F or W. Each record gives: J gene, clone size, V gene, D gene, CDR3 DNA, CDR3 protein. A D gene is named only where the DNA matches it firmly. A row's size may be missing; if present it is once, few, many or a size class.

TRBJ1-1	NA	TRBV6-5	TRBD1	TGTGCCAGCAGTTACTACTACGGGACAGTGAACACTGAAGCTTTCTTT	CASSYYYGTVNTEAFF
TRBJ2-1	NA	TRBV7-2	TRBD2	TGTGCCAGCAGTCATACTAAGGGACTAGCGATGCAGTTCTTC	CASSHTKGLAMQFF
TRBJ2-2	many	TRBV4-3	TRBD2	TGCGCCAGCAGCCAAGAGACGGGACTAGCGGGCGTCACCGGGGAGCTGTTTTTT	CASSQETGLAGVTGELFF
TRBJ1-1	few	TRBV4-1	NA	TGCGCCAGCAGCCTAAGACGGGGGCGAAAGAACACTGAAGCTTTCTTT	CASSLRRGRKNTEAFF
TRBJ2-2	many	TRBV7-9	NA	TGTGCCAGCCACAGGATCAACACCGGGGAGCTGTTTTTT	CASHRINTGELFF
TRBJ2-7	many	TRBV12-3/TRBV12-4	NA	TGTGCCAGCAGTTTACCCCAGGTGGGCTCCTACGAGCAGTACTTC	CASSLPQVGSYEQYF
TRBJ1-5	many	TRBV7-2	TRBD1	TGTGCCAGCAGCTGGCGACAGGGGGATCAGCCCCAGCATTTT	CASSWRQGDQPQHF
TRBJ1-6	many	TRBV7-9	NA	TGTGCCAGCAGCGGTCCAGGGAGCTCCTATAATTCACCCCTCCACTTT	CASSGPGSSYNSPLHF
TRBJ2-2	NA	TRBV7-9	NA	TGTGCCAGCAGCCCTTGGTCCACCGGGGAGCTGTTTTTT	CASSPWSTGELFF
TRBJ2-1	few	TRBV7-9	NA	TGTGCCAGCGCGGGCACAGGTCCTGTGAAAAGGGAGCAGTTCTTC	CASAGTGPVKREQFF
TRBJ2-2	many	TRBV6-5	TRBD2	TGTGCCAGCAGTTACTCCGGGAGGGCCGACACCGGGGAGCTGTTTTTT	CASSYSGRADTGELFF